This is a list of T cell receptor beta chains from one sample in a study of Ad26.COV2.S vaccination and SARS-CoV-2 variants. Clones were sequenced by immunoSEQ multiplex PCR, and TCRdb holds only the in-frame ones, with some missing. The sample carries approximately 400,000 clones, roughly 80% recorded once. Sequenced material: peripheral blood, taken in a trial of Ad26.COV2.S vaccine versus placebo. The source is a person between 18 and 60 years old who received the Ad26.COV2.S COVID-19 vaccine or a placebo. Each CDR3 is given with its conserved first and last residue. D genes are given only for firm matches. Not all rows give a size; the values are once, few, many and, for expanded clones, a class.

.,.,TRBJ1-1,TRBV12-3/TRBV12-4,CASSRSNTEAFF,TGTGCCAGCAGTCGCTCGAACACTGAAGCTTTCTTT
TRBD1,once,TRBJ1-1,TRBV19,CASSPGTAAFF,TGTGCCAGTAGTCCCGGGACAGCAGCTTTCTTT
.,.,TRBJ2-7,TRBV3-1/TRBV3-2,CASSQASHEQYF,TGTGCCAGCAGCCAAGCTAGCCACGAGCAGTACTTC
.,.,TRBJ2-7,TRBV12-3/TRBV12-4,CASSLGSREYF,TGTGCCAGCAGTTTAGGGTCCCGGGAGTACTTC
.,.,TRBJ1-6,TRBV9,CASSAGSSHSPLHF,TGTGCCAGCAGCGCTGGTTCCTCGCACTCACCCCTCCACTTT
.,.,TRBJ1-6,TRBV11-2,CASSLEPTGLGINSPLHF,TGTGCCAGCAGCTTAGAACCCACCGGTTTGGGAATCAATTCACCCCTCCACTTT
.,few,TRBJ1-5,TRBV5-1,CASSFAGGNQPQHF,TGCGCCAGCAGCTTCGCGGGGGGCAATCAGCCCCAGCATTTT
TRBD1,many,TRBJ1-2,TRBV3-1/TRBV3-2,CASSRTGYYGYTF,TGTGCCAGCAGCCGGACAGGTTATTATGGCTACACCTTC
.,.,TRBJ2-5,TRBV4-1,CASSQQETQYF,TGCGCCAGCAGCCAACAAGAGACCCAGTACTTC
.,.,TRBJ2-7,TRBV10-3,CAIRSMGYEQYF,TGTGCCATCAGAAGCATGGGCTACGAGCAGTACTTC
.,.,TRBJ2-1,TRBV11-2,CASSGTGDEQFF,TGTGCCAGCAGCGGGACGGGAGACGAGCAGTTCTTC
.,.,TRBJ2-2,TRBV2,CASSWALTGELFF,TGTGCCAGCAGTTGGGCCCTCACCGGGGAGCTGTTTTTT
.,.,TRBJ2-4,TRBV7-2,CASSYLGVAKNIQYF,TGTGCCAGCAGCTACCTAGGGGTGGCCAAAAACATTCAGTACTTC
.,.,TRBJ2-7,TRBV2,CASSVPLTYEQYF,TGTGCCAGCAGTGTACCACTTACCTACGAGCAGTACTTC
TRBD2,.,TRBJ2-3,TRBV29-1,CSVGPSGTDTQYF,TGCAGCGTTGGCCCTAGCGGAACAGATACGCAGTATTTT
.,.,TRBJ1-1,TRBV19,CASNEGQNTEAFF,TGTGCCAGTAATGAGGGGCAGAACACTGAAGCTTTCTTT
.,.,TRBJ1-2,TRBV5-1,CASSPGGIYGYTF,TGCGCCAGTAGCCCCGGGGGGATCTATGGCTACACCTTC
.,few,TRBJ2-1,TRBV13,CASSPEGPGPLYLDSPNEQFF,TGTGCCAGCAGCCCCGAGGGTCCGGGGCCGCTTTACCTAGATAGTCCCAATGAGCAGTTCTTC
.,.,TRBJ1-1,TRBV6-5,CASRLTPNTEAFF,TGTGCCAGCAGACTTACACCGAACACTGAAGCTTTCTTT
.,.,TRBJ2-7,TRBV5-6,CASSSPPRHEQYF,TGTGCCAGCAGCTCTCCCCCTCGCCACGAGCAGTACTTC
.,.,TRBJ1-4,TRBV3-1/TRBV3-2,CASSLGGGSNEKLFF,TGTGCCAGCAGCCTAGGGGGGGGATCCAATGAAAAACTGTTTTTT
TRBD1,once,TRBJ2-7,TRBV5-1,CASSTTPGQVTGEQYF,TGCGCCAGCAGCACCACCCCGGGACAGGTTACGGGGGAGCAGTACTTC
TRBD2,few,TRBJ2-3,TRBV5-1,CASSLRLAGTDTQYF,TGCGCCAGCAGCTTGCGGCTAGCGGGAACAGATACGCAGTATTTT
.,.,TRBJ2-7,TRBV5-4,CASSLGGSHEQYF,TGTGCCAGCAGCTTGGGGGGGAGTCACGAGCAGTACTTC
.,.,TRBJ1-6,TRBV4-3,CASSQYHRSGSPLHF,TGCGCCAGCAGCCAATATCACAGGTCCGGATCACCCCTCCACTTT
TRBD1,many,TRBJ1-1,TRBV2,CASSESTGDTEAFF,TGTGCCAGCAGTGAAAGCACAGGGGACACTGAAGCTTTCTTT
TRBD2,.,TRBJ2-3,TRBV2,CATSLAGVITDTQYF,TGTGCCACCTCACTAGCGGGGGTAATCACAGATACGCAGTATTTT
TRBD1,.,TRBJ2-3,TRBV9,CASSVAPDRGDTDTQYF,TGTGCCAGCAGCGTAGCACCCGACAGGGGGGACACAGATACGCAGTATTTT
.,.,TRBJ1-2,TRBV29-1,CSGGVEGYGYTF,TGCAGCGGGGGGGTAGAGGGCTATGGCTACACCTTC
.,.,TRBJ2-5,TRBV6-5,CASGIGDETQYF,TGTGCCAGCGGGATCGGGGACGAGACCCAGTACTTC
.,.,TRBJ1-1,TRBV5-1,CASSLVTGSSTEAFF,TGCGCCAGCAGCTTGGTAACGGGGTCGAGCACTGAAGCTTTCTTT
.,.,TRBJ1-1,TRBV5-5,CASSTGLNTEAFF,TGTGCCAGCAGCACGGGACTTAACACTGAAGCTTTCTTT
TRBD1,.,TRBJ2-1,TRBV6-5,CASSWTGAYNEQFF,TGTGCCAGCAGTTGGACAGGGGCCTACAATGAGCAGTTCTTC
.,once,TRBJ2-7,TRBV28,CASRLRGTYEQYF,TGTGCCAGCCGGCTGAGGGGGACCTACGAGCAGTACTTC
.,.,TRBJ2-3,TRBV10-1,CASSELGLSDTQYF,TGCGCCAGCAGTGAACTGGGACTTTCAGATACGCAGTATTTT
.,.,TRBJ2-2,TRBV3-1/TRBV3-2,CASRGGRLANTGELFF,TGTGCCAGCCGAGGGGGGCGGCTCGCGAACACCGGGGAGCTGTTTTTT
TRBD2,.,TRBJ2-3,TRBV24-1,CATSEPSGGAADTQYF,TGTGCCACCAGTGAACCTAGCGGGGGGGCCGCAGATACGCAGTATTTT
.,.,TRBJ2-3,TRBV14,CASSLSSAPGEHTQYF,TGTGCCAGCAGCCTCTCAAGCGCGCCGGGAGAACATACGCAGTATTTT
.,few,TRBJ1-1,TRBV7-9,CASRRGVMEAFF,TGTGCCAGCAGAAGGGGGGTCATGGAAGCTTTCTTT
.,.,TRBJ1-1,TRBV7-2,CASSLRGGTEAFF,TGTGCCAGCAGCCTCAGGGGAGGCACTGAAGCTTTCTTT
.,.,TRBJ2-3,TRBV5-4,CASSLAGASEATQYF,TGTGCCAGCAGCTTGGCGGGGGCTAGCGAAGCAACGCAGTATTTT
.,.,TRBJ2-3,TRBV6-5,CASRTSGGTDTQYF,TGTGCCAGCAGGACGTCCGGGGGCACAGATACGCAGTATTTT
.,.,TRBJ1-3,TRBV24-1,CATGSPQRASGNTIYF,TGTGCCACCGGTTCCCCTCAGCGAGCCTCTGGAAACACCATATATTTT
.,.,TRBJ2-4,TRBV20-1,CSAKAGTFQYF,TGCAGTGCTAAGGCGGGAACCTTTCAGTACTTC
.,.,TRBJ1-2,TRBV27,CASSPLGGGYTF,TGTGCCAGCAGTCCGCTAGGCGGTGGCTACACCTTC
.,once,TRBJ2-1,TRBV4-3,CASSQEGSPYNEQFF,TGCGCCAGCAGCCAAGAAGGTAGCCCCTACAATGAGCAGTTCTTC
.,.,TRBJ1-2,TRBV3-1/TRBV3-2,CASSQGLAGTRIHYTF,TGTGCCAGCAGCCAAGGGCTAGCCGGGACACGCATTCACTACACCTTC